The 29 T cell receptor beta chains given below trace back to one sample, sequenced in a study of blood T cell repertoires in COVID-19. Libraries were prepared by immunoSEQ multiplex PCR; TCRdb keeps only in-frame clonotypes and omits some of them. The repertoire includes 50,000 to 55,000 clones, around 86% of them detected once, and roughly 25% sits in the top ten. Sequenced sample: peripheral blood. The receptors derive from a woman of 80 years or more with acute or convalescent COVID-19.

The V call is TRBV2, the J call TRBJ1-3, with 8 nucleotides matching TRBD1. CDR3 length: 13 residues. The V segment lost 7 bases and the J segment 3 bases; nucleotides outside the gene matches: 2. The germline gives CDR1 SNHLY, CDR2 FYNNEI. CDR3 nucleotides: TGTGCCAGCACCAGGGGGCTTGGAAACACCATATATTTT. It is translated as CASTRGLGNTIYF. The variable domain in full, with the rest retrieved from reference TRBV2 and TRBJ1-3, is EPEVTQTPSHQVTQMGQEVILRCVPISNHLYFYWYRQILGQKVEFLVSFYNNEISEKSEIFDDQFSVERPDGSNFTLKIRSTKLEDSAMYFCASTRGLGNTIYFGEGSWLTVV.

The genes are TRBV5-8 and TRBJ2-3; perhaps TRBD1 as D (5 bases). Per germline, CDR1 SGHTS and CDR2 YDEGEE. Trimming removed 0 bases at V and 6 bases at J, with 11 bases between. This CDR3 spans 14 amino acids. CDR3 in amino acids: CASSLGQTHDTQYF. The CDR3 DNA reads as TGTGCCAGCAGCTTGGGACAGACACACGATACGCAGTATTTT.

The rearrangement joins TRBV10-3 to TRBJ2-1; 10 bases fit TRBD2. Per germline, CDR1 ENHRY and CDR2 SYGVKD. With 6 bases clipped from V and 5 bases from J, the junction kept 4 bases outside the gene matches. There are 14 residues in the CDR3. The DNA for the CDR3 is TGTGCCATCAGGGTTAGCGGGGGGAACAATGAGCAGTTCTTC. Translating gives CAIRVSGGNNEQFF.

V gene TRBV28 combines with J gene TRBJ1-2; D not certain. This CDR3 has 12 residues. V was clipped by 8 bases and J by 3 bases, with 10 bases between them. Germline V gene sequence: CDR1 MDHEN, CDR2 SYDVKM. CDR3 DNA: TGTGCCAGCGAGGAGAGTCACTATGGCTACACCTTC. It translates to CASEESHYGYTF.

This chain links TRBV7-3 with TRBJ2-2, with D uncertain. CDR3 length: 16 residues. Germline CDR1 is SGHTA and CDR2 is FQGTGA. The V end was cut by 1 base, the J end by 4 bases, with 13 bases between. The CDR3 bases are TGTGCCAGCAGCTTAATGGGTCAGACAACCACCGGGGAGCTGTTTTTT. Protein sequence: CASSLMGQTTTGELFF.

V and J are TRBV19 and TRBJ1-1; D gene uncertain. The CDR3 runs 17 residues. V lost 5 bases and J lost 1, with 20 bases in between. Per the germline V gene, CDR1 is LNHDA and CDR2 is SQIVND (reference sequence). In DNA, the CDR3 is TGTGCCAGTAGTTCGGGATGGGCCGTTGAGAGGAACACTGAAGCTTTCTTT. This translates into CASSSGWAVERNTEAFF. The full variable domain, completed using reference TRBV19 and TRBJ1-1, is DGGITQSPKYLFRKEGQNVTLSCEQNLNHDAMYWYRQDPGQGLRLIYYSQIVNDFQKGDIAEGYSVSREKKESFPLTVTSAQKNPTAFYLCASSSGWAVERNTEAFFGQGTRLTVV.

The DNA for the CDR3 is TGTGCCAGCAGCTTAGGTTGGGGGGGTAACGGGGAGCTGTTTTTT. It specifies CASSLGWGGNGELFF. The V call is TRBV7-2, the J call TRBJ2-2; 7 bases align to TRBD2. Trimming at V came to 1 base and at J to 7 bases, leaving 6 bases not matched to a gene. Per germline, CDR1 SGHTA and CDR2 FQGNSA. This CDR3 contains 15 residues.

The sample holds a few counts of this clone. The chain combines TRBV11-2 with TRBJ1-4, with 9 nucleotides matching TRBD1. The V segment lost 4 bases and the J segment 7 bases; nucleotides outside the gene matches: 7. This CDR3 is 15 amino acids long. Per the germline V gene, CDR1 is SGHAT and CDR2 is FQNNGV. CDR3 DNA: TGTGCCAGCAGCTCACTACAGGGGGCTGGTGAAAAACTGTTTTTT. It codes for CASSSLQGAGEKLFF.

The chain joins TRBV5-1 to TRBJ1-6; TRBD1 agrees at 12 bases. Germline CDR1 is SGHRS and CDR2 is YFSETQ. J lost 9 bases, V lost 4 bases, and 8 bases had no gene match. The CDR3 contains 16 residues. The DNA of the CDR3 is TGCGCCAGCAGCGTCCGGGACAGGGGGCTAATTTCACCCCTCCACTTT. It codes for CASSVRDRGLISPLHF.

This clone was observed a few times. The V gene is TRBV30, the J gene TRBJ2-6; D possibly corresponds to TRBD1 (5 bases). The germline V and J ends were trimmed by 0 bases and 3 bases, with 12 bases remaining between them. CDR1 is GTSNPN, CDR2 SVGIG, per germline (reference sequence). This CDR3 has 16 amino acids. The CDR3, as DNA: TGTGCCTGGAGTGTACACAGGCGTCATGGGGCCAACGTCCTGACTTTC. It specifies CAWSVHRRHGANVLTF.

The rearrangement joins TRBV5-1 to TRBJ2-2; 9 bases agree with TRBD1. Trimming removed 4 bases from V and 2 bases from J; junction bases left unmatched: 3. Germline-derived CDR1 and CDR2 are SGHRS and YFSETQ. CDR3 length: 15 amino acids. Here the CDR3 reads CASSAGQGNTGELFF. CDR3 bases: TGCGCCAGCAGCGCGGGACAGGGTAACACCGGGGAGCTGTTTTTT.

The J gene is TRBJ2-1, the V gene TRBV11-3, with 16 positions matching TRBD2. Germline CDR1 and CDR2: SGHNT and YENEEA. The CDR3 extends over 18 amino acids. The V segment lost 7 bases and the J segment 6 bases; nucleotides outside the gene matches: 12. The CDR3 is CASIPGLAGGPKFNEQFF. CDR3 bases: TGTGCCAGCATCCCGGGACTAGCGGGGGGGCCGAAGTTCAATGAGCAGTTCTTC.

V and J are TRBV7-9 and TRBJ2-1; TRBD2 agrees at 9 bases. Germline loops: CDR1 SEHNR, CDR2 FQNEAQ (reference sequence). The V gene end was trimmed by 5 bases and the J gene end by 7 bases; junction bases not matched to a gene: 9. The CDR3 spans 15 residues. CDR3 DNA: TGTGCCAGCAGCCCACCGGGACTAGCCTTGAATGAGCAGTTCTTC. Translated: CASSPPGLALNEQFF.

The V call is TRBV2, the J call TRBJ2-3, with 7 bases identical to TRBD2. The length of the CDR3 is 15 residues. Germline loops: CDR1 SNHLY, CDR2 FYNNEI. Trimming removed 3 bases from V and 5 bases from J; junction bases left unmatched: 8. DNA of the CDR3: TGTGCCAGCAGTGATGTGGCGGGAGTTGAAGATACGCAGTATTTT. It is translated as CASSDVAGVEDTQYF. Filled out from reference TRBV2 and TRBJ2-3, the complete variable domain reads EPEVTQTPSHQVTQMGQEVILRCVPISNHLYFYWYRQILGQKVEFLVSFYNNEISEKSEIFDDQFSVERPDGSNFTLKIRSTKLEDSAMYFCASSDVAGVEDTQYFGPGTRLTVL.

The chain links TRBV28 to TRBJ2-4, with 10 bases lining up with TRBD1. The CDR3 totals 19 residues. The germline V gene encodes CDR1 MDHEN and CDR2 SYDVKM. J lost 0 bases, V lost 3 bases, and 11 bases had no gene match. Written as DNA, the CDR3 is TGTGCCAGCAGTTTCGTCCCCAGGACAGGGGGAGTAGCCAAAAACATTCAGTACTTC. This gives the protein CASSFVPRTGGVAKNIQYF.

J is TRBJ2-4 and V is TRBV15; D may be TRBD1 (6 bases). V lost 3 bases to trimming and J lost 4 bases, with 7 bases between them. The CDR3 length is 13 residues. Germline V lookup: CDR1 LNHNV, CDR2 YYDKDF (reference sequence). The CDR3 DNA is TGTGCCACCAGCAGCGGGACAAAAAACATTCAGTACTTC. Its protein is CATSSGTKNIQYF.

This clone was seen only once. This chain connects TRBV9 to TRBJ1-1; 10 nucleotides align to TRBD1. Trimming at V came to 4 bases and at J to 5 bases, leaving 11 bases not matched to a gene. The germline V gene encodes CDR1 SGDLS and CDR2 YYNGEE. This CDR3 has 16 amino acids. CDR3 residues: CASSPGGQGRRTEAFF. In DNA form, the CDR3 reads TGTGCCAGCAGCCCCGGGGGACAGGGGAGGAGGACTGAAGCTTTCTTT.

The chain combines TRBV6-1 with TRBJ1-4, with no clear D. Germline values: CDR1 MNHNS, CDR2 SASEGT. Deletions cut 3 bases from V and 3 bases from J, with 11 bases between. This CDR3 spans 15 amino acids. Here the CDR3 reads CASSEAVAANEKLFF. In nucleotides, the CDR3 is TGTGCCAGCAGTGAGGCAGTTGCTGCTAATGAAAAACTGTTTTTT.

CDR3 in amino acids: CASSPSSGGHNEQFF. CDR3 sequence (DNA): TGTGCCAGCAGCCCATCTAGTGGAGGGCACAATGAGCAGTTCTTC. The rearrangement joins TRBV7-2 to TRBJ2-1; a weak D match, TRBD2 (6 bases). Germline V gene lookup returns CDR1 SGHTA and CDR2 FQGNSA. The CDR3 length is 15 residues. With 5 bases removed from V and 5 bases from J, the gap between germline ends came to 16 bases.

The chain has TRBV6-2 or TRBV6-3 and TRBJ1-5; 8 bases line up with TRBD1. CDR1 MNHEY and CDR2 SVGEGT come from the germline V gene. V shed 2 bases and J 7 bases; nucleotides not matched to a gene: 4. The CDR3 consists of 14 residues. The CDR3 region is CASSYQDRVQPQHF. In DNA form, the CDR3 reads TGTGCCAGCAGTTACCAGGACAGGGTCCAGCCCCAGCATTTT.

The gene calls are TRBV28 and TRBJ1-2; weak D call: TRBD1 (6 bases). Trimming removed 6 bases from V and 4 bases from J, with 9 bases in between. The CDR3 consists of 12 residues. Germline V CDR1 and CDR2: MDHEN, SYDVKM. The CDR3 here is CASRQGVYGYTF. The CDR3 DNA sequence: TGTGCCAGCAGACAGGGTGTCTATGGCTACACCTTC.

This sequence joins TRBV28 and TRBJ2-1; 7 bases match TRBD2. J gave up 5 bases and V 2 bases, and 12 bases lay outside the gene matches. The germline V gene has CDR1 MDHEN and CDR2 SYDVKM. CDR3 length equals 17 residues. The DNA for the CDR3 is TGTGCCAGCAGTTTACCGCCGGGCGGGAGTAGAAACAATGAGCAGTTCTTC. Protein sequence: CASSLPPGGSRNNEQFF.

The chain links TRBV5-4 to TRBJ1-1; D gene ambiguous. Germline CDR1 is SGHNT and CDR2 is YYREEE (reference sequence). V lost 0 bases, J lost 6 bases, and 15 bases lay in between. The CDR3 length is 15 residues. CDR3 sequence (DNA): TGTGCCAGCAGCTTGGATGAGGGTATTATCGCTGAAGCTTTCTTT. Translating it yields CASSLDEGIIAEAFF.

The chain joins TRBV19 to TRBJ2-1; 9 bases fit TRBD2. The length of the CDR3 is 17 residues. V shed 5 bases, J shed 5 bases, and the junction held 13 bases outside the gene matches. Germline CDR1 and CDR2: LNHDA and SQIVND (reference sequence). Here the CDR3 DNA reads TGTGCCAGTAGTCTTCTTGGGGCTAGCGGGAAAAACAATGAGCAGTTCTTC. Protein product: CASSLLGASGKNNEQFF.

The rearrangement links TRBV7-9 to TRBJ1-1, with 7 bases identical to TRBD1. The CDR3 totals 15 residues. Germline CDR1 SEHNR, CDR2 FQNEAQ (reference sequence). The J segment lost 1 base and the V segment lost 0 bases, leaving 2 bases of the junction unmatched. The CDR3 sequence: CASSLAQGKNTEAFF. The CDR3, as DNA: TGTGCCAGCAGCTTAGCACAGGGGAAGAACACTGAAGCTTTCTTT.

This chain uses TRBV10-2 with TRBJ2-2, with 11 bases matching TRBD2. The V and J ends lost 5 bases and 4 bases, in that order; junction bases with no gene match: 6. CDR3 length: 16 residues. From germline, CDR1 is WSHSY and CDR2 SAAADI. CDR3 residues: CASSLGLAGVTGELFF. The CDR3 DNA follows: TGCGCCAGCAGTCTTGGACTAGCGGGTGTCACCGGGGAGCTGTTTTTT.

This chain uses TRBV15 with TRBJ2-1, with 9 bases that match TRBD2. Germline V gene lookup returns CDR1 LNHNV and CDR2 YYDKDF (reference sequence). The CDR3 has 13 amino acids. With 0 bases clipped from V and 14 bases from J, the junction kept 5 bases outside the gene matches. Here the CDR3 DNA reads TGTGCCACCAGCAGAGATTTAGCGGGAGAGGAGTTCTTC. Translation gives CATSRDLAGEEFF.

In DNA form, the CDR3 reads TGTGCCAGTAGTATGATCGGGGTTGAGCAGTTCTTC. This gives the protein CASSMIGVEQFF. The chain carries TRBV19 and TRBJ2-1; the D gene is possibly TRBD2 (5 bases). Germline V gives CDR1 LNHDA, CDR2 SQIVND (reference sequence). This CDR3 is built from 12 residues. V lost 3 bases to trimming and J lost 9 bases, with 9 bases between them.

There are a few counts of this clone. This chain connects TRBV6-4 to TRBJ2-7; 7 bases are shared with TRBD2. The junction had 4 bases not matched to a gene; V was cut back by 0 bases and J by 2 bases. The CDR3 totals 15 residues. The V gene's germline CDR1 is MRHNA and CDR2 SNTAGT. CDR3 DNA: TGTGCCAGCAGTGACTCGAAGGCGGGAGCCTACGAGCAGTACGTC. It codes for CASSDSKAGAYEQYV.